The present T cell receptor beta chain was sequenced within a study of spatial heterogeneity in lung cancer. In the case of this clonotype: At one end the junction does not follow the germline gene, possibly because of a read error.

TCRdb reprocessed the 5' RACE reads via MiXCR and lists one record per CDR3 protein. Of 10,000 to 15,000 distinct CDR3 sequences listed, 15% to 20% are singletons. From germline, CDR1 is SGHRS and CDR2 YFSETQ. The CDR3 runs to 14 residues. Time point in this sample: sample taken at primary tumor resection. Tumor, nontumor lung or frozen PBMC supplied whole RNA, sequenced without sorting. Sequences were derived from PBMCs, sampled at surgery. The chain carries TRBV5-1 and TRBJ1-2, with 8 bases lining up with TRBD1. The TCR sequence derives from a male donor with early-stage non-small cell lung cancer. The CDR3 sequence: CTSSSGTGDYGYTF. DNA for the CDR3: TGCACCAGCAGCTCTGGGACAGGAGACTATGGCTACACCTTC.